This T cell receptor beta chain was identified in a study of shared clonotypes between healthy human individuals (dated by TCRdb to the early 2020s). Regarding the complete study: Two women and a few men aged 18 to 49 years were included in the cohort. For each donor, CD4 naive and CD4 memory were each given three plates, CD8 naive was given two plates, and CD8 memory was given one plate. To estimate repertoire size and how much clonotypes are shared between individuals, the study performed deep sequencing of blood TCR repertoires from 4 to 6 healthy adults. To increase sequencing depth and limit assay-specific biases, different laboratories used diverse techniques to prepare libraries and sequence TCR repertoires. Leukapheresis yielded between about 0.85 and 10 billion PBMCs per donor. Results the study describes overall, beyond this receptor: Pairwise subsampling led to the expectation that sequencing depth would affect the degree of clonotype sharing among donors. Only blood was sampled, and tissue TCR repertoires likely differ from those in blood. Across a handful of donors, roughly 5.1% of naive CD4, roughly 3.3% of naive CD8, under 2.5% of memory CD4, and 0.4% of memory CD8 clonotypes were shared. Rarefaction of sorted-subset datasets indicated incomplete sequencing despite the large sequencing depth. Because the study included only a small number of donors, the genetic and exposure-history diversity represented was limited. Clonotypes shared by all four sorted-subset donors showed higher generation probabilities than non-shared clonotypes. Naive subsets generally had larger estimated clonotype richness than memory subsets.

Notes on this clone: The clone's antigen remains unknown. Within one base of it there is no much larger clone, and no base qualities were kept.

Donors were healthy HIV-negative adults with no recently reported acute infections or vaccinations. All donors were Caucasian adults living in Nashville, Tennessee, USA. CD4+ T cells were enriched through magnetic negative selection, after which naive cells were positively selected on CD45RA and the remaining negative fraction served as the memory subset. Blood was collected by leukapheresis, and PBMCs were isolated by Ficoll-Histopaque density gradient centrifugation and then cryopreserved in liquid nitrogen vapor phase. Analytical flow cytometry was used to check the purity and quantity of every magnetically sorted T cell population. Genomic DNA was isolated from every sorted fraction and measured by UV absorbance on a Nanodrop 2000c. The CDR3 has 18 amino acids, counting the end cysteine and phenylalanine. The retained sequence is limited to the CDR3, 54 bases, with the frame set at the first base. The V end loses 0 bases and the J end loses 0 bases, and a stretch of 14 bases separates them. CDR1 and CDR2 are read off the germline V gene as LGHNA and YSLEER.

TCR CDR3 regions were amplified from genomic DNA by multiplex PCR using the deep immunoSEQ assay. Genomic DNA extracted from each cell subset was distributed evenly over all wells of several immunoSEQ 96-well plates, and each plate served as one replicate. For sorted subsets, each replicate PCR was loaded with 200 ng genomic DNA, equivalent to about 30,000 T cell genomes. Purified libraries were quantified with a Qubit 3.0 fluorometer, sized on a Bioanalyzer 2100, and re-quantified with the KAPA Library Quantification kit. Every immunoSEQ 96-well plate was sequenced on a separate single-read 150-cycle Illumina NextSeq 550 flow cell. Turning to the authors' computational methods: Because only junctional sequences without quality scores were contained in the immunoSEQ output, filtering matching that applied to full-length reads could not be performed. To assign V/J genes and CDR3, sequences were annotated against IMGT germline references using PyIR, a Python wrapper for IgBLAST v1.9. Any read was removed if the V/J assignment was weak (E-value above 1e-6), the CDR3 was missing, or the read contained stop codons, out-of-frame junctions, or ambiguous translated residues. V3J clonotypes were defined by identical inferred V gene, J gene, and CDR3 amino acid sequence. Percentage overlap between repertoires was computed as shared unique clonotypes divided by the size of the smaller repertoire. Richness of each repertoire was evaluated using RTK rarefaction, the Chao1 estimator, and Recon v2.1 estimates of unobserved clonotypes. For all TCRbeta clonotypes obtained by the gDNA method from several donors, generation probabilities were computed with OLGA. Not all clones reach the TCRdb copy of this immuneACCESS table, which keeps in-frame sequences only. Checked studies attribute under half of the gap to unresolved V genes and leave the rest unexplained. The V and J calls and clone size come from that table; D and trimming were worked out from the DNA. The table for this sample lists roughly 1,500,000 clones; 98% to 99% of them were counted only once. Approximately 0.4% of the sample is held by the ten biggest clonotypes.

The sequence derives from a man in his thirties or forties in good health. The rearranged segments are TRBV4-3 and TRBJ1-4; no D segment can be confidently identified. The sequenced material came from naive CD4+ T cells sorted from blood. The cell subset or site label of this sample denotes: CD45RA+ positively selected. The CDR3 region: CASSQESSPYATNEKLFF. Read as DNA, the sequence is TGCGCCAGCAGCCAAGAGTCAAGCCCGTATGCAACTAATGAAAAACTGTTTTTT.